This T cell receptor (beta chain) was captured by sequencing in a study of blood T cells in healthy people across ages. On this clonotype: Its antigen is unknown.

The use of a sample-barcoded 5' primer and a J-beta primer mix characterized a second PCR of roughly 6 to 11 cycles. Each cDNA molecule was tagged by a template-switch adaptor that had 12 random nucleotides. TCRdb independently ran MiXCR on the 5' RACE reads; one entry per CDR3 protein. This table has approximately 800,000 distinct CDR3 sequences, about 61% appearing once. Germline CDR1 reads LGHNT; CDR2 reads FRNRAP. V was clipped by 6 bases and J by 0 bases, with 15 bases between them. There are 16 residues in the CDR3. Findings and caveats of the study: Significant beta diversity loss was already apparent by age approximately 40, declining roughly linearly.

The rearrangement links TRBV12-5 to TRBJ1-5; D remains unclear. The specimen sequenced was blood. The sequence derives from a middle-aged man in good health. CDR3 nucleotide sequence: TGTGCTAGTGGCCCCGGAGACGGGTATAGCAATCAGCCCCAGCATTTT. Protein: CASGPGDGYSNQPQHF. The whole variable domain, remainder taken from reference TRBV12-5 and TRBJ1-5, is DARVTQTPRHKVTEMGQEVTMRCQPILGHNTVFWYRQTMMQGLELLAYFRNRAPLDDSGMPKDRFSAEMPDATLATLKIQPSEPRDSAVYFCASGPGDGYSNQPQHFGDGTRLSIL.